The source of this T cell receptor beta chain is a study of CD8+ T cells in alopecia areata (dated by TCRdb to 2017 to 2018). In the study overall: The treated patients, all with moderate-to-severe alopecia areata, were enrolled in an open-label pilot trial of oral tofacitinib given at 5 to 10 mg twice daily. Tofacitinib was given for 6 to 18 months, followed by 6 months of follow-up off drug to assess delayed response and recurrence. High-throughput TCRbeta sequencing was used to examine T cell clonal expansion in alopecia areata in both the C3H/HeJ mouse model and human patients. Human TCRbeta sequencing covered scalp tissue and sorted CD4+ and CD8+ peripheral blood T cells from patchy and totalis/universalis alopecia areata patients and healthy controls. Patients on tofacitinib were biopsied at baseline and after 4 and 24 weeks of treatment, and several of the patients also had a later scalp biopsy. Scalp clonality was compared across normal scalp (n=4), patchy alopecia areata scalp (n=8), and alopecia totalis/universalis scalp (n=8). RNA was extracted with the PAXgene miRNA kit for fixed scalp, the miRNeasy kit for PBMCs, and the RNeasy kit for mouse skin. immunoSEQ multiplex PCR using 35 Vbeta forward primers and 13 Jbeta reverse primers was used to amplify TCRbeta CDR3 regions. The paper's findings and limits, for the study overall: Resident alphabeta T cells in normal human skin are also sequenced, complicating scalp TCR repertoire analysis, unlike mouse skin dominated by gammadelta T cells. Higher clonality and more expanded CD8+ clones were observed in lesional scalp than in normal scalp, particularly in alopecia totalis/universalis, a finding suggestive of antigenic drive. Shared TCR sequences between patients were less evident than in mice, which may be partly attributable to HLA diversity in the patient population.

The germline V gene supplies CDR1 SGHRS and CDR2 YFSETQ. The CDR3 measures 14 amino acids from cysteine to phenylalanine. Just CDR3 DNA is preserved here, 42 bases in frame from base 1. Comments on this clone: No antigen is known for it. The junction departs from the called germline gene at one end, perhaps through a read error.

The library was made by the immunoSEQ multiplex PCR assay. RNA was extracted from all samples and reverse transcribed into cDNA as template for TCR sequencing. SuperScript III was used to make first-strand cDNA, primed with a 2:1 mix of oligo-dT and random hexamers. Amplification bias was assessed with a synthetic immune receptor repertoire, and residual bias was removed computationally. The authors processed their data as follows. Raw reads were preprocessed to remove errors, and CDR3 was defined by IMGT conventions from the conserved cysteine to phenylalanine. Clonality was computed by normalizing Shannon entropy by log2 of the number of productive unique TCRs and subtracting the result from 1. Whether scalp clones were CD4 or CD8 was inferred by matching scalp TCRbeta sequences against CD4 and CD8 repertoires sorted from blood. Sourced from immuneACCESS, this table was stored by TCRdb with only in-frame sequences that have V and J called. A share of the clones is absent; for the studies checked, an unresolved V gene accounts for under half, and the remainder has no known explanation. D and trimming were read from the DNA, whereas the V and J calls and clone size are those reported in that table. The sample contains around 140,000 clones, approximately 51% of them found a single time. About 1% of the sample belongs to the ten largest clones.

The time point label, read with the paper, signifies: baseline before oral tofacitinib. Peripheral blood and lesional scalp punch biopsies were obtained from patients with alopecia areata. After PBMCs were isolated by density centrifugation and stained for CD3, CD4 and CD8, a FACSAria was used to sort CD4+ and CD8+ T cells. The chain uses TRBV5-1 and TRBJ2-3, with 9 bases in between that match TRBD2. The sequence was obtained from a human donor with alopecia areata. Sequencing was performed on CD4+ T cells sorted from blood, taken at week 0. The CDR3 protein: CASRAGGPSETQYF. The DNA is as follows: TGCGCCAGCAGGGCGGGAGGGCCCTCAGAGACGCAGTATTTT. Outside the CDR3, residues come from the reference TRBV5-1 and TRBJ2-3 proteins, so the full variable domain is: KAGVTQTPRYLIKTRGQQVTLSCSPISGHRSVSWYQQTPGQGLQFLFEYFSETQRNKGNFPGRFSGRQFSNSRSEMNVSTLELGDSALYLCASRAGGPSETQYFGPGTRLTVL.